This TCR beta chain derives from a study of CD8+CD57+ T cells in acquired aplastic anemia. CD8+CD57+ cell expansion, shown by flow cytometry, had occurred in the patients selected for sequencing. There were no patients without severe acquired aplastic anemia. In its sample, this clonotype was seen many times. Its antigen is still unknown. Study-wide results and caveats: Patients and controls shared 25 to 30 CD8+ CDR3 sequences, which appeared highly expressed in patients and within their immunodominant clones.

CDR1 is LNHDA, CDR2 SQIVND, per germline (reference sequence). The CDR3 has 13 amino acids. The V end was cut by 7 bases, the J end by 0 bases, with 7 bases between. Genomic DNA provided the template from which TCR beta VDJ and CDR3 profiles were obtained. TCRdb re-analysed the reads in MiXCR, keeping a single row per CDR3 protein. The table has about 470,000 distinct CDR3 sequences, roughly a third seen once. Sample: sorted CD4+, CD8+, or CD8+CD57+ T cells (not recorded which) from PBMCs. The clonotype originates from a human donor with aplastic anemia. The J gene is TRBJ1-3, the V gene TRBV19, with D uncertain. The CDR3: CASKHDSGNTIYF. The CDR3 DNA sequence: TGTGCCAGTAAACACGACTCTGGAAACACCATATATTTT.